This T cell receptor (beta chain) was documented in a study of T cell responses to AZD1222 COVID-19 vaccine. This clone occurred a few times. The protocol was immunoSEQ multiplex PCR, while the TCRdb copy is restricted to in-frame clones and leaves out a portion. Among some 130,000 clones listed, 90% were seen once. Sequencing used peripheral blood, obtained on day 0 of AZD1222 vaccination. The sequence came from an adult in good health.

In DNA, the CDR3 is TGTGCCAGCTCACCGGGACAGGGGGCTCTGACCGGGGAGCTGTTTTTT. Its translation is CASSPGQGALTGELFF. The chain is built from TRBV18 and TRBJ2-2, with 12 bases lining up with TRBD1. This CDR3 region has 16 residues. Germline CDR1 and CDR2: KGHSH and LQKENI. V lost 3 bases, J lost 5 bases, and 4 bases stayed unmatched.